Below are 2 T cell receptor beta chains sequenced from a single sample in a study of identical twins. TCRdb reanalysed the 5' RACE reads using MiXCR and keeps one entry per CDR3 protein. The table shows 430,000 or so distinct CDR3 sequences, with around 24% occurring only once. These same records also appear under a second study, on T cells expressing NK-cell markers.

The sequenced sample consisted of CD4+ T cells sorted from blood. These receptors were obtained from a woman aged 18-29 years in good health.

This clonotype was picked up a small number of times. This rearrangement joins TRBV20-1 to TRBJ2-5; TRBD2 aligns across 8 bases. CDR1 DFQATT and CDR2 SNEGSKA come from the germline V gene (reference sequence). V lost 3 bases to trimming and J lost 7 bases; unmatched junction nucleotides: 16. The CDR3 extends over 16 amino acids. The CDR3 DNA reads TGCAGTGCTAGTGCGAAGCGGGGGTCCGGGTGGGGGACCCAGTACTTC. It codes for CSASAKRGSGWGTQYF.

This clonotype was observed a few times. The chain links TRBV5-1 to TRBJ2-6, with 8 bases aligning to TRBD1. J lost 2 bases, V lost 5 bases, and 3 bases had no gene match. Germline V gives CDR1 SGHRS, CDR2 YFSETQ. The CDR3 has 15 amino acids. In DNA form, the CDR3 reads TGCGCCAGCAGAGGACAGGGCCCTGGGGCCAACGTCCTGACTTTC. This translates into CASRGQGPGANVLTF.